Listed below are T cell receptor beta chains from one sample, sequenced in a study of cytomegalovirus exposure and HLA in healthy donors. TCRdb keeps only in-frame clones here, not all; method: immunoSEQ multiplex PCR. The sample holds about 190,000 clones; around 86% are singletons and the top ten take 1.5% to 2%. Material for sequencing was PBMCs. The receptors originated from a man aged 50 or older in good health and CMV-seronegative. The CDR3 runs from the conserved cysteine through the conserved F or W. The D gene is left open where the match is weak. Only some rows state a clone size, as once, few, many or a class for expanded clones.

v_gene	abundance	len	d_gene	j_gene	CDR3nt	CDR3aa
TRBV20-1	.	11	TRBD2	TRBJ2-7	TGCAGTGCCTCCGGGGGAGGGGAGCAGTACTTC	CSASGGGEQYF
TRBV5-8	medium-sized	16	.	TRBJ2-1	TGTGCCAGCAGCTTGGCCGGCGGGACAGCCTACAATGAGCAGTTCTTC	CASSLAGGTAYNEQFF
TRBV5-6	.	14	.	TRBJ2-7	TGTGCCAGCAGCAAACTTGCAGGAATCTACGAGCAGTACTTC	CASSKLAGIYEQYF
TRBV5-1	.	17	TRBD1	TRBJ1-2	TGCGCCAGCAGCGGAACAGGGGGTTCCCCTTTTAACTATGGCTACACCTTC	CASSGTGGSPFNYGYTF
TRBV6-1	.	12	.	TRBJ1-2	TGTGCCAGCAGTTATGGCAGCTATGGCTACACCTTC	CASSYGSYGYTF
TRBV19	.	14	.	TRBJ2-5	TGTGCCAGTAGTAATAGTCGTATACAAGAGACCCAGTACTTC	CASSNSRIQETQYF
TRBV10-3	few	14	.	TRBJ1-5	TGTGCCATCAGCCGGGAAAGTAGTAATCAGCCCCAGCATTTT	CAISRESSNQPQHF
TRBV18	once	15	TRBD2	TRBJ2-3	TGTGCCAGCTCACCAAGGTTCACTAGCGAAAATACGCAGTATTTT	CASSPRFTSENTQYF
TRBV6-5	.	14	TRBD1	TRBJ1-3	TGTGCCAGCAGGAGCCCGGACAGGCGGAACACCGTATATTTT	CASRSPDRRNTVYF
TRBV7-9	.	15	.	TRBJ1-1	TGTTCCAGCAGCCTAACCCGGACGGAGGCCACTGAAGCTTTCTTT	CSSSLTRTEATEAFF
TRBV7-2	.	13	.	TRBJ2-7	TGTGCCAGTTCTGGGCAGAACTCCTACGAGCAGTACTTC	CASSGQNSYEQYF
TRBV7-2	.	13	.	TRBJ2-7	TGTGCCAGCAGCTCGACATACACCTACGAGCAGTACTTC	CASSSTYTYEQYF
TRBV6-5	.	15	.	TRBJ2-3	TGTGCCAGCAGACCCTCGGCGGGCCCCACAGATACGCAGTATTTT	CASRPSAGPTDTQYF
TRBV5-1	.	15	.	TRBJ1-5	TGCGCCAGCAAAACAGAACCGACTAGCAATCAGCCCCAGCATTTT	CASKTEPTSNQPQHF
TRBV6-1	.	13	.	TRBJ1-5	TGTGCCAGCAGCCAAGATGGGAGTCAGCCCCAGCATTTT	CASSQDGSQPQHF
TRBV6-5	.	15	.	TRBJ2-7	TGTGCCAGCAGTGCGGGGACGGTAAGCTCCTACGAGCAGTACTTC	CASSAGTVSSYEQYF
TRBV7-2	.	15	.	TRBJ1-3	TGTGCCAGCAGCACACGTGCAGGGACTGGAAACACCATATATTTT	CASSTRAGTGNTIYF
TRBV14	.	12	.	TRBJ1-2	TGTGCCAGCAGCCAAGGAGGTTTCGGCTACACCTTC	CASSQGGFGYTF
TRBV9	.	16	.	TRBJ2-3	TGTGCCAGCAGCGTAGGGGCAGGGGTGGGGACAGATACGCAGTATTTT	CASSVGAGVGTDTQYF
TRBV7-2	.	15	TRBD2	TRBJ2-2	TGTGCCAGCTATAAGTCGAGCGGGGGGGCCGGGGAGCTGTTTTTT	CASYKSSGGAGELFF
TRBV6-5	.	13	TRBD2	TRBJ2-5	TGTGCCAGCAGTAACACACTAGCGGCGGAGCGGTACTTC	CASSNTLAAERYF
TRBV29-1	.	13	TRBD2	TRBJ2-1	TGCAGCGTTGACCCACTAGCGGGAAATGAGCAGTTCTTC	CSVDPLAGNEQFF
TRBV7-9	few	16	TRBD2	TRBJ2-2	TGTTCCAGCAGCTGGGTCCCGGGACTAGTTTACGGGGAGCTGTTTTTT	CSSSWVPGLVYGELFF
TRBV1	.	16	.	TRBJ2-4	TGCACCAGCACACAACTAGCGGTAATAGCCAAAAACATTCAGTACTTC	CTSTQLAVIAKNIQYF
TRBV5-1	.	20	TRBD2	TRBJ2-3	TGCGCCAGCAGCCAACCTTTAGGGACTAGCGGGGGCCGGGGCACAGATACGCAGTATTTT	CASSQPLGTSGGRGTDTQYF
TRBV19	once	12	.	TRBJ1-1	TGTGCCACCCCGGACTACCGGGGTGAAGCTTTCTTT	CATPDYRGEAFF
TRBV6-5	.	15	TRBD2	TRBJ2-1	TGTGCCAGCAGTACCTCCGGGACTAGCTACAATGAGCAGTTCTTC	CASSTSGTSYNEQFF
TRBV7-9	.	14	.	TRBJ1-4	TGTGCCAGCAGCTTATCCCTCTCCAATGAAAAACTGTTTTTT	CASSLSLSNEKLFF
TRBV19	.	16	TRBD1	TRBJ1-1	TGTGCCAGTAGTTCACCCCGGACAGGGATGAACACTGAAGCTTTCTTT	CASSSPRTGMNTEAFF
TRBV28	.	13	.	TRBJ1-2	TGTGCCACAGGGGTATTTGGGTCGGGCGGCTACACCTTC	CATGVFGSGGYTF
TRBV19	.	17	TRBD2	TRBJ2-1	TGTGCCAGTAGTACAGCCCCGGGCGGGAGCTCCTACAATGAGCAGTTCTTC	CASSTAPGGSSYNEQFF
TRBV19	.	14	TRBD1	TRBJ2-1	TGTGCCAGTAGTACTTCGACAGGGGGTAATGAGCAGTTCTTC	CASSTSTGGNEQFF
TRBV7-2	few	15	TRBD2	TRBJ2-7	TGTGCCAGCAGCTTTAACGGCGGGGGATCCTACGAGCAGTACTTC	CASSFNGGGSYEQYF
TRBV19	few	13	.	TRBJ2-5	TGTGCCAGTACGCAGGGGCTTGGGGAGACCCAGTACTTC	CASTQGLGETQYF
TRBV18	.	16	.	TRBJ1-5	TGTGCCAGCTCACCTAGTTCACCAGGTAGCAATCAGCCCCAGCATTTT	CASSPSSPGSNQPQHF
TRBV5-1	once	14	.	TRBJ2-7	TGCGCCAGCAGCTTGGGCGGGGCTTCCTACGAGCAGTACTTC	CASSLGGASYEQYF
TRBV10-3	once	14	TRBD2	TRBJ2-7	TGTGCCATCGCCCGGACTAGCGGCACCTACGAGCAGTACTTC	CAIARTSGTYEQYF
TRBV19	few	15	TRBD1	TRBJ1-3	TGTGCCAGTATTGAGACAGGGGTCCCTGGAAACACCATATATTTT	CASIETGVPGNTIYF
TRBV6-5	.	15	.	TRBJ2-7	TGTGCCAGCAGCCGAGGAACTCCAGGGTCCTACGAGCAGTACTTC	CASSRGTPGSYEQYF
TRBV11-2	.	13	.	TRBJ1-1	TGTGCCAGCAGCTTAATGAGGGAGGGAGCGGCTTTCTTT	CASSLMREGAAFF
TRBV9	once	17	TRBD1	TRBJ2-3	TGTGCCAGCAGCGCAAGACAGGACAGGGCGAGCACAGATACGCAGTATTTT	CASSARQDRASTDTQYF